One sample yielded the 5 T cell receptor beta chains listed below, sequenced in a study of OX40 agonist ivuxolimab in advanced cancers. TCRdb keeps only in-frame clones here, not all; method: immunoSEQ multiplex PCR. The sample carries about 48,000 clones, around 87% recorded once. The sequencing here drew on CD4+ or CD8+ T cells sorted from blood, taken in a trial of the OX40 agonist ivuxolimab. These receptors originate from an adult with an advanced solid tumor such as melanoma, head and neck, liver or kidney cancer.

The chain recombines TRBV9 with TRBJ1-4; 7 bases align to TRBD1. V was pared by 0 bases and J by 7 bases, with 9 bases of the junction left unmatched. The CDR3 runs to 16 residues. Germline V CDR1 and CDR2: SGDLS, YYNGEE. In nucleotides, the CDR3 is TGTGCCAGCAGCGTAGGCCCGTCCGGGACAGTTGAAAAACTGTTTTTT. Its protein product is CASSVGPSGTVEKLFF.

V usage is TRBV19 and J usage is TRBJ1-4; the match to TRBD1 covers 7 bases. V shed 0 bases, J shed 7 bases, and the junction held 2 bases outside the gene matches. Germline CDR1 is LNHDA and CDR2 is SQIVND (reference sequence). The CDR3 loop spans 14 amino acids. The CDR3 is CASSIEGGVEKLFF. DNA of the CDR3: TGTGCCAGTAGTATAGAAGGGGGCGTTGAAAAACTGTTTTTT.

The chain is built from TRBV9 and TRBJ1-2; 8 bases agree with TRBD1. Per the germline V gene, CDR1 is SGDLS and CDR2 is YYNGEE. This CDR3 contains 16 residues. J lost 3 bases, V lost 0 bases, and 7 bases had no gene match. CDR3 bases: TGTGCCAGCAGCGTAGAGGGCAGGGGGCCTTACTATGGCTACACCTTC. Encoded protein: CASSVEGRGPYYGYTF. Full variable domain (outside the CDR3, taken from reference TRBV9 and TRBJ1-2): DSGVTQTPKHLITATGQRVTLRCSPRSGDLSVYWYQQSLDQGLQFLIQYYNGEERAKGNILERFSAQQFPDLHSELNLSSLELGDSALYFCASSVEGRGPYYGYTFGSGTRLTVV.

This chain uses TRBV15 with TRBJ2-3; 8 bases agree with TRBD2. Germline V gene data show CDR1 as LNHNV and CDR2 as YYDKDF (reference sequence). The ends lost 0 bases at V and 1 base at J; junction bases unmatched: 9. The CDR3 is 18 amino acids. For the CDR3, the DNA is TGTGCCACCAGCAGAGAGGGGGTTGTGCGGGGGGGCACAGATACGCAGTATTTT. Amino acids: CATSREGVVRGGTDTQYF. Supplemented by reference TRBV15 and TRBJ2-3, the full variable domain reads DAMVIQNPRYQVTQFGKPVTLSCSQTLNHNVMYWYQQKSSQAPKLLFHYYDKDFNNEADTPDNFQSRRPNTSFCFLDIRSPGLGDTAMYLCATSREGVVRGGTDTQYFGPGTRLTVL.

The rearrangement joins TRBV7-6 to TRBJ2-2; 12 bases line up with TRBD1. Germline trimming cut 3 bases from V and 7 bases from J; bases unmatched to any gene: 6. The CDR3 consists of 16 residues. The germline gives CDR1 SGHVS, CDR2 FNYEAQ. The CDR3 loop is CASSFLGQGAGGELFF. As DNA, the CDR3 is TGTGCCAGCAGCTTCCTGGGACAGGGGGCTGGCGGGGAGCTGTTTTTT.